The clone carrying this T cell receptor (beta chain) was counted ten times or more. The germline gives CDR1 SGHRS, CDR2 YFSETQ. The CDR3 spans 15 residues. J lost 1 base, V lost 0 bases, and 0 bases had no gene match. Preparation of the TCRbeta library used unique molecular identifiers. TCRdb analysed the PCR reads with MiXCR anew, one entry per CDR3 protein. This table has roughly 89,000 distinct CDR3 sequences, 12% appearing once. The sample is drawn from a study of T-cell reconstitution after alpha-beta-depleted transplantation in children. This chain uses TRBV5-1 with TRBJ1-5; 8 positions match TRBD1. The sequence was collected from a human donor who donated a stem cell graft to a child with inherited bone marrow failure. Material: PBMCs from the stem cell graft donor, obtained from the stem cell graft. The CDR3 sequence is CASSLGQGSNQPQHF. The CDR3 coding sequence is TGCGCCAGCAGCTTGGGACAGGGGAGCAATCAGCCCCAGCATTTT.